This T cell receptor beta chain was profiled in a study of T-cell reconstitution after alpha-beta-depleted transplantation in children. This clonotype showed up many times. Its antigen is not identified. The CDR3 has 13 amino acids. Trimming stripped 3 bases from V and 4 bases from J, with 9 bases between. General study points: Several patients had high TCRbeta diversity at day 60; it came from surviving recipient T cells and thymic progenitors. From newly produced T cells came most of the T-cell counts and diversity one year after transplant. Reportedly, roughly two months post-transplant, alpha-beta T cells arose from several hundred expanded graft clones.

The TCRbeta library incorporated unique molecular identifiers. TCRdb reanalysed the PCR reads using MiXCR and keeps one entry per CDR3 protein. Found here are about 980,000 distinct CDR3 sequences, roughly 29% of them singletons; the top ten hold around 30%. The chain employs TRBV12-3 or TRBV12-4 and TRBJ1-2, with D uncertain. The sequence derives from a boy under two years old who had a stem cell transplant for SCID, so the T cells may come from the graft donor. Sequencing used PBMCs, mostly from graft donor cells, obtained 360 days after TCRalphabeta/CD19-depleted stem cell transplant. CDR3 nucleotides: TGTGCCAGCAGTTTGGGTTTAGGCTATGGCTACACCTTC. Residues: CASSLGLGYGYTF.